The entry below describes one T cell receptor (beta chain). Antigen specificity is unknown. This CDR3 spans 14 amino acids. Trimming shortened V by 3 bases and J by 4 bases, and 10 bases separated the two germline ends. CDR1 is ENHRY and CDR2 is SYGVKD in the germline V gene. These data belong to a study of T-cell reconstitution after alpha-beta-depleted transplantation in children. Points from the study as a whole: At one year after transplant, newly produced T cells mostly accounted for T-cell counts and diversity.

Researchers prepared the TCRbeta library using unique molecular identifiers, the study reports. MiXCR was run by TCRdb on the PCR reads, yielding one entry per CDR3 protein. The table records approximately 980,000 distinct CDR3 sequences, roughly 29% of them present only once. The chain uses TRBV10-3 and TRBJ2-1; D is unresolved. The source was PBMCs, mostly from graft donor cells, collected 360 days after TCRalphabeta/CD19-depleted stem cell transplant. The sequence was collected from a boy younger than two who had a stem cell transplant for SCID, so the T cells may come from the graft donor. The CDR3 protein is CAISDRTSYNEQFF. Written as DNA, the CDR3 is TGTGCCATCAGTGACAGGACCTCTTACAATGAGCAGTTCTTC.